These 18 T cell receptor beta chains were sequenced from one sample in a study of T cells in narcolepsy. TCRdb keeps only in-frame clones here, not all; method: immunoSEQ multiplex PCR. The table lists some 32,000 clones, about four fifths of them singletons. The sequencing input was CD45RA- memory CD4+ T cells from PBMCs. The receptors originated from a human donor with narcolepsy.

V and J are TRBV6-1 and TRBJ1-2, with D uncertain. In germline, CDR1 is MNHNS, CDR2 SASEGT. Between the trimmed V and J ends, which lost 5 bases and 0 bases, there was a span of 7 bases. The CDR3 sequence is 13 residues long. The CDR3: CASSQTANYGYTF. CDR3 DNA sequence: TGTGCCAGCAGTCAAACAGCTAACTATGGCTACACCTTC.

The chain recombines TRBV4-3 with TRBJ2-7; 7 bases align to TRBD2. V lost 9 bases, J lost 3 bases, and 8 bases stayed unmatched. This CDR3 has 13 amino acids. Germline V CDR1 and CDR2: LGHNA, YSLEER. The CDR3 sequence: CASAGREFYEQYF. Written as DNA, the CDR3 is TGCGCCAGTGCGGGGAGGGAATTCTACGAGCAGTACTTC.

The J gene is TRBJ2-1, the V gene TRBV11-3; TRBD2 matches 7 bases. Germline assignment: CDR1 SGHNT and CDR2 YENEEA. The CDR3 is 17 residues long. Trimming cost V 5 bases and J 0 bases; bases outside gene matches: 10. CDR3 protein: CASSQGSGPRSYNEQFF. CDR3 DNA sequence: TGTGCCAGCAGCCAAGGTAGCGGGCCTCGCTCCTACAATGAGCAGTTCTTC.

The CDR3 sequence: CASSIEAGPPNEQFF. In nucleotides, the CDR3 is TGTGCCAGTAGTATAGAGGCGGGACCGCCCAATGAGCAGTTCTTC. The chain is built from TRBV19 and TRBJ2-1; D is possibly TRBD2 (6 bases). The CDR3 length is 15 residues. Trimming removed 0 bases from V and 6 bases from J, with 12 bases in between. Germline values: CDR1 LNHDA, CDR2 SQIVND (reference sequence). The variable domain in full, with the rest retrieved from reference TRBV19 and TRBJ2-1, is DGGITQSPKYLFRKEGQNVTLSCEQNLNHDAMYWYRQDPGQGLRLIYYSQIVNDFQKGDIAEGYSVSREKKESFPLTVTSAQKNPTAFYLCASSIEAGPPNEQFFGPGTRLTVL.

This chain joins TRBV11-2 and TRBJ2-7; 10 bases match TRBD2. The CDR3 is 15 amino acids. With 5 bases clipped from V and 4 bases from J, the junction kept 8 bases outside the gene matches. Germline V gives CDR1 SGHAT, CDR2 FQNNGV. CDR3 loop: CASSPYLAGAYEQYF. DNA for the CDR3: TGTGCCAGCAGCCCATACCTAGCGGGGGCTTACGAGCAGTACTTC. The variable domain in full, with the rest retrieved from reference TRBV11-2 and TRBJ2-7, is EAGVAQSPRYKIIEKRQSVAFWCNPISGHATLYWYQQILGQGPKLLIQFQNNGVVDDSQLPKDRFSAERLKGVDSTLKIQPAKLEDSAVYLCASSPYLAGAYEQYFGPGTRLTVT.

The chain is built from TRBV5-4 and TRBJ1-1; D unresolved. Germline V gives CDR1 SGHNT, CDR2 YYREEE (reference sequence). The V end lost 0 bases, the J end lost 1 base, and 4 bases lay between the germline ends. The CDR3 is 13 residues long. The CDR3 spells CASSLGTNTEAFF. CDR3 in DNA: TGTGCCAGCAGCTTGGGAACGAACACTGAAGCTTTCTTT.

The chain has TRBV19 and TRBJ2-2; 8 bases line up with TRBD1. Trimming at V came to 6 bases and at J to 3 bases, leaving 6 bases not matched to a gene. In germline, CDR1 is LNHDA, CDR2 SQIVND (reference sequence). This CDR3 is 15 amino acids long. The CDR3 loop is CASRPWTGYTGELFF. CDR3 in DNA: TGTGCCAGTAGGCCTTGGACAGGGTACACCGGGGAGCTGTTTTTT.

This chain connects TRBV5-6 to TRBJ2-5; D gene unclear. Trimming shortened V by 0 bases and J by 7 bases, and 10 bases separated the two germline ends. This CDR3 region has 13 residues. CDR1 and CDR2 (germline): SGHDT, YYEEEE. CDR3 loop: CASSLEILGTQYF. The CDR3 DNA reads TGTGCCAGCAGCTTGGAAATACTCGGGACCCAGTACTTC.

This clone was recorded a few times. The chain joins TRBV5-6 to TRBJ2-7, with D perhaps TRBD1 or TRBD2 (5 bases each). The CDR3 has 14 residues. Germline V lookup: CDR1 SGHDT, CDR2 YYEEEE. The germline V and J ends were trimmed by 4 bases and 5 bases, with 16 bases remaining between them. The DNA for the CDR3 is TGTGCCAGCAGCACCGGGACCAGAGGGGACGAGCAGTACTTC. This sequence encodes CASSTGTRGDEQYF.

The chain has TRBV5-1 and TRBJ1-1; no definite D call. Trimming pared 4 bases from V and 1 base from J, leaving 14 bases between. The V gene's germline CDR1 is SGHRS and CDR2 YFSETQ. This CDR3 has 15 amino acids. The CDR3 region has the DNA TGCGCCAGCAGCCCTTTCGACTGGACGAACACTGAAGCTTTCTTT. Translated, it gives CASSPFDWTNTEAFF.

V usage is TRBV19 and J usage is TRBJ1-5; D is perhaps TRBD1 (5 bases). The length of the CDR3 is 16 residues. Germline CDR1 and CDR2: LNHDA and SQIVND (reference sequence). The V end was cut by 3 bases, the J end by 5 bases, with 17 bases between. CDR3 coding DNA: TGTGCCAGTAGTATCCAAGTCGGGACGGACGATCAGCCCCAGCATTTT. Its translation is CASSIQVGTDDQPQHF. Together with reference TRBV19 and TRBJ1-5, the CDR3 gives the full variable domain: DGGITQSPKYLFRKEGQNVTLSCEQNLNHDAMYWYRQDPGQGLRLIYYSQIVNDFQKGDIAEGYSVSREKKESFPLTVTSAQKNPTAFYLCASSIQVGTDDQPQHFGDGTRLSIL.

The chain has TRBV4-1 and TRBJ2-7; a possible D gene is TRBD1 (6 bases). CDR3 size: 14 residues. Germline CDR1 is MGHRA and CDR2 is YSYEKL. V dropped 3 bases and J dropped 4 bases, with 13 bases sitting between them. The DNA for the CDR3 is TGCGCCAGCAGCCATTCCGGACAGTCGTACGAGCAGTACTTC. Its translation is CASSHSGQSYEQYF.

The CDR3 protein is CASSAGRTYYGYTF. Written as DNA, the CDR3 is TGTGCCAGCAGCGCCGGGCGCACCTACTATGGCTACACCTTC. The genes are TRBV6-5 and TRBJ1-2; D uncertain. The CDR3 runs 14 residues. V lost 6 bases and J lost 3, with 14 bases in between. In germline, CDR1 is MNHEY, CDR2 SVGAGI.

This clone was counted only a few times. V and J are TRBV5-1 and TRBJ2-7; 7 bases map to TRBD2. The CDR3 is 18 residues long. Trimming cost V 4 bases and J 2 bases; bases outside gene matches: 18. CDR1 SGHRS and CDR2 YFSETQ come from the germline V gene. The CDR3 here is CASSLRSWTSRSTYEQYF. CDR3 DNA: TGCGCCAGCAGCCTACGGAGCTGGACTAGTCGATCAACCTACGAGCAGTACTTC. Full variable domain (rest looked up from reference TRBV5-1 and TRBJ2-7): KAGVTQTPRYLIKTRGQQVTLSCSPISGHRSVSWYQQTPGQGLQFLFEYFSETQRNKGNFPGRFSGRQFSNSRSEMNVSTLELGDSALYLCASSLRSWTSRSTYEQYFGPGTRLTVT.

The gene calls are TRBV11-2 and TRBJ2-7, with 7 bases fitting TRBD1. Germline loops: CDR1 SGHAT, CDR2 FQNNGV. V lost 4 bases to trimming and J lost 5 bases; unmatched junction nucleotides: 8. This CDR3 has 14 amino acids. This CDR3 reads CASSSTRGSNEQYF. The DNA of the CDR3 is TGTGCCAGCAGCTCGACCAGGGGGTCCAACGAGCAGTACTTC.

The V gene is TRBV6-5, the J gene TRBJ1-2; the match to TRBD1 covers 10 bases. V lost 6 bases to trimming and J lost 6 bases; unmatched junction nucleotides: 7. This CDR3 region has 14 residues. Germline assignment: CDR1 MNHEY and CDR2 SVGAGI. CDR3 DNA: TGTGCCAGCAGCCGATCCGGGACAGGGGATGGCTACACCTTC. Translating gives CASSRSGTGDGYTF.

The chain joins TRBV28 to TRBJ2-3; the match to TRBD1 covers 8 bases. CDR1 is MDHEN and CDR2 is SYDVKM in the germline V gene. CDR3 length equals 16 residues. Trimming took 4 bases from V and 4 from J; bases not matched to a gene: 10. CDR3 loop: CASSSTGAVGADTQYF. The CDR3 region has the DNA TGTGCCAGCAGTTCGACAGGGGCGGTGGGAGCAGATACGCAGTATTTT.

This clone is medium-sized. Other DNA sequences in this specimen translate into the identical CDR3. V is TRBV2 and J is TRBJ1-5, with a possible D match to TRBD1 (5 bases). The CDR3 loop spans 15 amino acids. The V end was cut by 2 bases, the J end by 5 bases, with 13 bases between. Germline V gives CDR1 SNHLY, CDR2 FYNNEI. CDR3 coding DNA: TGTGCCAGCAGTGAACAGACAGTTGCGGATCAGCCCCAGCATTTT. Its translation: CASSEQTVADQPQHF.